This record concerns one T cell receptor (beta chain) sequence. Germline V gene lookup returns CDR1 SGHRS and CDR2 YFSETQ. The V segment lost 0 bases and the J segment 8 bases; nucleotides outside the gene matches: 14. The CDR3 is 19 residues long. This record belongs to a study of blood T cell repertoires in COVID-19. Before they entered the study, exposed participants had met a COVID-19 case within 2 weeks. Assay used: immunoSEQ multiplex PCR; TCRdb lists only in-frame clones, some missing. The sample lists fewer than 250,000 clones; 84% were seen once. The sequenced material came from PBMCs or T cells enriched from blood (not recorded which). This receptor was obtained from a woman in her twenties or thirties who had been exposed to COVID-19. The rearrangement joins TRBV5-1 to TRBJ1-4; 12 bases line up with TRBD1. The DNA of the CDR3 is TGCGCCAGCAGCTTGGCTTCCTGGGACAGGGGGCGATGGAAAGAAAAACTGTTTTTT. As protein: CASSLASWDRGRWKEKLFF. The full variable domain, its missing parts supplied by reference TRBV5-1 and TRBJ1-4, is KAGVTQTPRYLIKTRGQQVTLSCSPISGHRSVSWYQQTPGQGLQFLFEYFSETQRNKGNFPGRFSGRQFSNSRSEMNVSTLELGDSALYLCASSLASWDRGRWKEKLFFGSGTQLSVL.